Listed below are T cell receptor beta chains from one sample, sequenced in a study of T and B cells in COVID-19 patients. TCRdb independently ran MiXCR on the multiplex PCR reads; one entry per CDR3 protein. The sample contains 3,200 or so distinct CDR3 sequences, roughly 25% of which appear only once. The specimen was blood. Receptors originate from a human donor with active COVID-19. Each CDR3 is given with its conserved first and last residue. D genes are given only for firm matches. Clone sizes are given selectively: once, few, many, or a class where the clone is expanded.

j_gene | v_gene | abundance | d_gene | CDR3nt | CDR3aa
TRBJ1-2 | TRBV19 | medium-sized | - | TGTGCCAGTAGGCAGCCCTTTTGGGCTAACTATGGCTACACCTTC | CASRQPFWANYGYTF
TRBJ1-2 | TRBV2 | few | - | TGTGCCAGCAGTGAACCCCAGCGATATGGCTACACCTTC | CASSEPQRYGYTF
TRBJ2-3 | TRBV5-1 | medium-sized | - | TGCGCCAGCAGCTTGCTGCAAGGCACAGATACGCAGTATTTT | CASSLLQGTDTQYF
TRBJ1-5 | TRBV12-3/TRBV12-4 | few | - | TGTGCCAGCAGTTTAGCGCTTGGCCCAGGGTTTCGCAATCAGCCCCAGCATTTT | CASSLALGPGFRNQPQHF
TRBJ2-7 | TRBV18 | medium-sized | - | TGTGCCAGCTCCACACCGTTTGGGTACTCCGGGACAGAAAGACTAGTCAACTCCTACGAGCAGTACTTC | CASSTPFGYSGTERLVNSYEQYF
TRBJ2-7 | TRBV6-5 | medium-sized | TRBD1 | TGTGCCAGCAGTGACCCAGGACAGGGGGCCTACGAGCAGTACTTC | CASSDPGQGAYEQYF
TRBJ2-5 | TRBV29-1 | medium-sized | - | TGCAGCGGATTACACGGGTACCAAGAGACCCAGTACTTC | CSGLHGYQETQYF
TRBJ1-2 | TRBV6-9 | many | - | TGTGCCAGCAGCTCCAGGGGAAGAAATGGCTACACCTTC | CASSSRGRNGYTF
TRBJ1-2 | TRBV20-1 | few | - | TGCAGTGCTAGAGATGTAGGGGGTCACGGCTACACCTTC | CSARDVGGHGYTF
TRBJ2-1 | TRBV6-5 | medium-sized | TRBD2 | TGTGCCAGCAGTTACTGGGATCCGGGACTAGCGGGGGGACTATACAATGAGCAGTTCTTC | CASSYWDPGLAGGLYNEQFF
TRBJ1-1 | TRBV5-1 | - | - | TGCGCCAGCAGCTTGGACAGTGCGAACACTGAAGCTTTCTTT | CASSLDSANTEAFF
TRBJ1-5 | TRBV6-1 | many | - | TGTGCCAGCACCCGGGGTAGCAATCAGCCCCAGCATTTT | CASTRGSNQPQHF
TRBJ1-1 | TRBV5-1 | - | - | TGCGCCAGCAGCTTGGATCTAAGGCAGCTGACTGAAGCTTTCTTT | CASSLDLRQLTEAFF
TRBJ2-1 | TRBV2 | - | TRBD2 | TGTGCCAGTCGAAGGGCGGGGGGGCCCTTATACAATGAGCAGTTCTTC | CASRRAGGPLYNEQFF
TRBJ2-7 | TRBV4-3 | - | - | TGCGCCAGCAGCCATGTAGGGCAGGGCGGCGAGCAGTACTTC | CASSHVGQGGEQYF
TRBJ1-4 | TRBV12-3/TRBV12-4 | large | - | TGTGCCAGCAGTTTATACCGCGGTGAAAAACTGTTTTTT | CASSLYRGEKLFF
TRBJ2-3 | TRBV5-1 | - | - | TGCGCCAGCAGCTTTACTTCAGATACGCAGTATTTT | CASSFTSDTQYF
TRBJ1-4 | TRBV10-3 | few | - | TGTGCCATCAGTGATGTGAATGAAAAACTGTTTTTT | CAISDVNEKLFF
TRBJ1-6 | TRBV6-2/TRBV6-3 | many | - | TGTGCCAGCAGTTTAGTTGGGGCTGATTCACCCCTCCACTTT | CASSLVGADSPLHF
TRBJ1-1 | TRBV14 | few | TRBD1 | TGTGCCAGCAGCCAAACAGGGGCCACTGAAGCTTTCTTT | CASSQTGATEAFF
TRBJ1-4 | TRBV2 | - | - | TGTGCCAGCAGTCCCCAGGGCTATAATGAAAAACTGTTTTTT | CASSPQGYNEKLFF
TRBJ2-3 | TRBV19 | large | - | TGTGCCAGTAGTATAGACAGGGTTCCCAACTCGTTGACAGATACGCAGTATTTT | CASSIDRVPNSLTDTQYF
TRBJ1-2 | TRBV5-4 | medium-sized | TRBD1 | TGTGCCAGCAGCACAGGTCAGACAGGGATCTATGGCTACACCTTC | CASSTGQTGIYGYTF
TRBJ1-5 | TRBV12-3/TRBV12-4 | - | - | TGTGCCAGCAGTTTCTGGGGACAAGGAAATCAGCCCCAGCATTTT | CASSFWGQGNQPQHF
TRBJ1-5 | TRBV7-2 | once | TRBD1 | TGTGCCAGCAGCCGGGACAGCCCAAATCAGCCCCAGCATTTT | CASSRDSPNQPQHF
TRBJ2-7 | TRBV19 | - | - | TGTGCCACCTCCCGGGGGTGCGACGAGCAGTACTTC | CATSRGCDEQYF
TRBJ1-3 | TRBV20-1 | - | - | TGCAGTGCGTCCGCGGCAGGCTCTGGAAACACCATATATTTT | CSASAAGSGNTIYF
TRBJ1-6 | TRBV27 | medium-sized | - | TGTGCCAGCAGTTTCTACAGCGAGTCACCCCTCCACTTT | CASSFYSESPLHF
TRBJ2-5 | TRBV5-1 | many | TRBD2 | TGCGCCAGCAGCCGCCAGCGGGGGGGCCTAGAGACCCAGTACTTC | CASSRQRGGLETQYF
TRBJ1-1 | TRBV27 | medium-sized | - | TGTGCCAGCAGTCTACTAATGGGCAGAGGGCCCACTGAAGCTTTCTTT | CASSLLMGRGPTEAFF
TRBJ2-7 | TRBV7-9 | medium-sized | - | TGTGCCAGCAGCTTGGGGGGCTTGAACTACGAGCAGTACTTC | CASSLGGLNYEQYF
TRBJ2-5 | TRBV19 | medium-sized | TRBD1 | TGTGCCAGTAGTACCACGCCCGACAGGGGCAGCGAGACCCAGTACTTC | CASSTTPDRGSETQYF